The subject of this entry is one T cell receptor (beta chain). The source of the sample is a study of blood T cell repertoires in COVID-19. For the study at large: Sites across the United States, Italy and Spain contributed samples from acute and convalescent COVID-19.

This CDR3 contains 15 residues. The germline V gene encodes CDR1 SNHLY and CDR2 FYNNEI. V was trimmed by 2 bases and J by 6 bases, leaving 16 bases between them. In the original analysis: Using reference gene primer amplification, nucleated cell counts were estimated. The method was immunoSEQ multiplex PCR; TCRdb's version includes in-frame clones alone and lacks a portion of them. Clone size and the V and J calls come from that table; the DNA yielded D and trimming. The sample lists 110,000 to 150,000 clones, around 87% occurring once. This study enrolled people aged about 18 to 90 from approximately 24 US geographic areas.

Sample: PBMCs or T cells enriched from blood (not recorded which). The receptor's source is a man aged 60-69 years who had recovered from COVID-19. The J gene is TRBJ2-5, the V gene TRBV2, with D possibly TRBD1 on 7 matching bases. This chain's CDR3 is CASSEWGDSKKTQYF. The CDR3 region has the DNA TGTGCCAGCAGTGAATGGGGGGACAGCAAAAAGACCCAGTACTTC.